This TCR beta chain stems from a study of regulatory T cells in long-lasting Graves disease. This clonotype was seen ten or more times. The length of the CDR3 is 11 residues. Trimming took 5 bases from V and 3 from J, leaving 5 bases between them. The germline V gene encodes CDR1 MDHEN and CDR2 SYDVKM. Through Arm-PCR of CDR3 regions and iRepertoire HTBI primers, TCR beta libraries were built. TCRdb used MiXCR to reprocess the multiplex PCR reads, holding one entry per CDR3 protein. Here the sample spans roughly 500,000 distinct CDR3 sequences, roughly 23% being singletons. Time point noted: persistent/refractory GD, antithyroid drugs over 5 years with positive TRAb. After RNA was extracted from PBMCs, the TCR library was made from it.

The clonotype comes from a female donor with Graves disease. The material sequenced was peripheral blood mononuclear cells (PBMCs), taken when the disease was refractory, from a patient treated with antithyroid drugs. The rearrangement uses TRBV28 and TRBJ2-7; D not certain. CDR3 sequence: CASSHDYEQYF. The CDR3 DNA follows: TGTGCCAGCAGTCATGACTACGAGCAGTACTTC.